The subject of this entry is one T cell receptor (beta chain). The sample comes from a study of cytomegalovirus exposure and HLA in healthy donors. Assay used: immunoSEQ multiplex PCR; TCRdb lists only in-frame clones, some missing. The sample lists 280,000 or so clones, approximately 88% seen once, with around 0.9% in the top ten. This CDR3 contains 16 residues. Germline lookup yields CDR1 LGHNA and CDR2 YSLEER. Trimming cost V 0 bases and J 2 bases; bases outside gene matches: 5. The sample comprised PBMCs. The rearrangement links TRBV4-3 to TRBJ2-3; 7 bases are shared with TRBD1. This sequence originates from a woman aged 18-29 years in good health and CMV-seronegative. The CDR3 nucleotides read TGCGCCAGCAGCCAAGATTCTGGGACAGCCACAGATACGCAGTATTTT. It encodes CASSQDSGTATDTQYF.